Below, 2 T cell receptor beta chains from the same sample are listed, as sequenced in a study of T cells expressing NK-cell markers. Reanalyzing the 5' RACE reads, TCRdb keeps one entry per CDR3 protein, without DNA. This sample's table has 350,000 to 500,000 distinct CDR3 sequences. The sequenced material came from blood T cells: a sorted CD56 or NKG2C T cell subset, CD4+ or CD8+ T cells, or bulk PBMC T cells (not recorded which). The receptors here all came from a woman aged 18-70 years in good health.

V is TRBV3-1 and J is TRBJ2-1; TCRdb's D gene call, TRBD2, goes unchecked for lack of DNA. The CDR3 is 14 amino acids. From germline, CDR1 is LGHDT and CDR2 YNNKEL (reference sequence). The CDR3 sequence is CASSQDPAGGLQFF.

This chain joins TRBV4-3 and TRBJ2-5; TCRdb indicates TRBD1, and absent DNA this call remains unverified. CDR3 length equals 12 residues. Germline loops: CDR1 LGHNA, CDR2 YSLEER. The CDR3 is CASSQVGHSLYF.